A selection of T cell receptor beta chains follows, all from one sample in a study of T cell repertoires in cytomegalovirus infection. TCRdb re-called the reads through MiXCR, storing one row per CDR3 protein. The sample lists approximately 600,000 distinct CDR3 sequences; roughly 43% were seen once. No antigen has been assigned to these receptors. The material sequenced was cultured PBMCs, taken from culture after CMV antigen stimulation. The source of these receptors is a human donor in good health (CMV status not recorded). Some clones in this sample may be carry-over from other donors' samples. Each CDR3 is given with its conserved first and last residue. D genes are given only for firm matches. Size tells how often a clone was seen (once, few, many) or the class of an expanded clone, and some rows leave it out.

size,V,J,D,CDR3,DNA
.,TRBV10-3,TRBJ1-4,.,CAISDRSNEKLFF,TGTGCCATCAGTGACAGGAGTAATGAAAAACTGTTTTTT
.,TRBV20-1,TRBJ1-5,.,CSARGSYSNQPQHF,TGCAGTGCTAGGGGGTCTTATAGCAATCAGCCCCAGCATTTT
many,TRBV7-2,TRBJ1-1,.,CASSLVLGTEAFF,TGTGCCAGCAGCTTAGTCCTGGGGACTGAAGCTTTCTTT
.,TRBV10-1,TRBJ2-7,.,CASSESLGPSYEQYF,TGCGCCAGCAGTGAGTCGCTGGGCCCCTCTTACGAGCAGTACTTC
many,TRBV7-2,TRBJ1-3,TRBD1,CASSTQQGARGNTIYF,TGTGCCAGCAGCACCCAGCAGGGGGCGCGTGGAAACACCATATATTTT
once,TRBV27,TRBJ1-2,TRBD1,CASSAGTGVYGYTF,TGTGCCAGCAGTGCCGGGACAGGTGTCTATGGCTACACCTTC
few,TRBV7-2,TRBJ1-1,TRBD1,CASSTDRGFGTEAFF,TGTGCCAGCAGCACGGACAGGGGGTTCGGGACTGAAGCTTTCTTT
few,TRBV6-1,TRBJ2-7,.,CASSVAGPREEQYF,TGTGCCAGCAGTGTCGCCGGGCCCAGGGAAGAGCAGTACTTC
many,TRBV7-9,TRBJ1-2,TRBD1,CASSPQGQDRYGYTF,TGTGCCAGCAGCCCACAGGGGCAGGATCGCTATGGCTACACCTTC
.,TRBV25-1,TRBJ2-5,TRBD2,CASPSLLAGEWLVTQYF,TGTGCCAGCCCTTCTCTACTAGCGGGAGAATGGTTGGTGACCCAGTACTTC
.,TRBV12-3/TRBV12-4,TRBJ2-7,.,CASSFGSAGEQYF,TGTGCCAGCAGTTTCGGGAGCGCCGGCGAGCAGTACTTC
.,TRBV10-2,TRBJ2-1,.,CASRANARLSYNEQFF,TGCGCCAGCAGAGCGAATGCCCGTCTCTCCTACAATGAGCAGTTCTTC
.,TRBV6-1,TRBJ2-7,.,CASSSGLEALQYF,TGTGCCAGCAGTAGTGGGTTGGAAGCGTTGCAGTACTTC
.,TRBV6-2/TRBV6-3,TRBJ2-5,TRBD2,CASIMTTSGKFGETQYF,TGTGCCAGCATCATGACGACTAGCGGGAAATTCGGGGAGACCCAGTACTTC
.,TRBV19,TRBJ2-2,.,CASGFGGTVTGELFF,TGTGCCAGTGGATTCGGGGGAACCGTAACCGGGGAGCTGTTTTTT
.,TRBV6-1,TRBJ2-2,TRBD2,CASNLGGPGELFF,TGTGCCAGCAACCTGGGAGGGCCCGGGGAGCTGTTTTTT
many,TRBV7-2,TRBJ2-1,.,CASSLAGTASYNEQFF,TGTGCCAGCAGCTTAGCCGGGACCGCGTCCTACAATGAGCAGTTCTTC
.,TRBV7-2,TRBJ2-7,.,CASSFSRKSYEQYF,TGTGCCAGCAGCTTCTCCCGGAAAAGCTACGAGCAGTACTTC
.,TRBV7-9,TRBJ1-1,.,CASTLQRNTEAFF,TGTGCCAGCACCCTTCAGAGGAACACTGAAGCTTTCTTT
few,TRBV5-4,TRBJ1-1,.,CASSLGGGTYGYTEAFF,TGTGCCAGCAGCTTGGGGGGCGGGACGTACGGATACACTGAAGCTTTCTTT
few,TRBV12-3/TRBV12-4,TRBJ1-1,.,CASSPSIKNRKGDTEAFF,TGTGCCAGCAGTCCCTCAATTAAAAACAGAAAAGGGGACACTGAAGCTTTCTTT
few,TRBV6-2/TRBV6-3,TRBJ2-4,.,CASSQTGSGAKNIQYF,TGTGCCAGCAGTCAAACAGGTTCGGGGGCCAAAAACATTCAGTACTTC
.,TRBV6-6,TRBJ2-5,TRBD1,CASRWTGAQETQYF,TGTGCCAGCAGATGGACAGGGGCCCAAGAGACCCAGTACTTC
.,TRBV20-1,TRBJ2-6,.,CSARLSGANVLTF,TGCAGTGCTAGGTTGTCTGGGGCCAACGTCCTGACTTTC
.,TRBV7-4,TRBJ1-5,TRBD1,CASSSMGQDNQPQHF,TGTGCCAGCAGCTCCATGGGACAGGACAATCAGCCCCAGCATTTT
.,TRBV6-6,TRBJ2-3,.,CASSYPTLRGLADTQYF,TGTGCCAGCAGTTACCCCACTCTGCGCGGGTTGGCAGATACGCAGTATTTT
many,TRBV7-8,TRBJ1-1,TRBD1,CASSSRQGGLNTEAFF,TGTGCCAGCAGCTCCCGACAGGGGGGTTTGAACACTGAAGCTTTCTTT
few,TRBV12-5,TRBJ2-1,.,CASGRLGVREQFF,TGTGCTAGTGGAAGACTGGGGGTCAGGGAGCAGTTCTTC
.,TRBV4-1,TRBJ1-1,TRBD1,CASSQEGTGGNTEAFF,TGCGCCAGCAGCCAAGAAGGGACAGGGGGAAACACTGAAGCTTTCTTT
few,TRBV4-3,TRBJ2-7,.,CASSQNLGEREQYF,TGCGCCAGCAGCCAAAACCTTGGGGAGCGGGAGCAGTACTTC
.,TRBV28,TRBJ2-2,.,CASRPPTSNTGELFF,TGTGCCAGCAGGCCCCCCACCTCGAACACCGGGGAGCTGTTTTTT
.,TRBV20-1,TRBJ1-6,.,CSARDEGSGLWSPLHF,TGCAGTGCTAGAGATGAGGGGTCGGGGCTTTGGTCACCCCTCCACTTT
few,TRBV6-2/TRBV6-3,TRBJ2-2,TRBD1,CASSSDRARELFF,TGTGCCAGCAGTTCCGACAGGGCCCGGGAGCTGTTTTTT
.,TRBV7-2,TRBJ2-3,TRBD1,CASSTGGGLGANTQYF,TGTGCCAGCAGCACAGGGGGCGGGCTGGGCGCGAATACGCAGTATTTT
.,TRBV7-8,TRBJ1-3,.,CATRHLSGNTIYF,TGTGCCACAAGACACCTCTCTGGAAACACCATATATTTT
.,TRBV18,TRBJ2-5,.,CASSPLSGRQETQYF,TGTGCCAGCTCACCACTTTCTGGCCGACAAGAGACCCAGTACTTC
few,TRBV11-3,TRBJ2-1,TRBD1,CASSPGQGAVSYNEQFF,TGTGCCAGCAGCCCCGGACAGGGGGCCGTCTCCTACAATGAGCAGTTCTTC
few,TRBV7-8,TRBJ1-1,.,CASSLASQMNTEAFF,TGTGCCAGCAGCTTAGCGAGTCAGATGAACACTGAAGCTTTCTTT
many,TRBV7-9,TRBJ1-4,.,CASSLGTENEKLFF,TGTGCCAGCAGCTTAGGGACAGAGAATGAAAAACTGTTTTTT
many,TRBV19,TRBJ1-5,.,CASRDLNNQPQHF,TGTGCCAGTAGGGACCTAAACAATCAGCCCCAGCATTTT
once,TRBV5-1,TRBJ1-6,.,CASSPRDQNSPLHF,TGCGCCAGCAGCCCCCGGGACCAAAACTCACCCCTCCACTTT
.,TRBV7-6,TRBJ1-4,.,CASSSQSAIEKLFF,TGTGCCAGCAGCTCTCAGTCAGCAATTGAAAAACTGTTTTTT
.,TRBV6-2/TRBV6-3,TRBJ1-4,TRBD1,CASNPGQGGEKLFF,TGTGCCAGCAACCCGGGACAGGGAGGAGAAAAACTGTTTTTT
.,TRBV7-2,TRBJ2-7,TRBD2,CASSPAGLALEQYF,TGTGCCAGCAGCCCCGCCGGACTAGCACTCGAGCAGTACTTC
few,TRBV7-2,TRBJ2-3,TRBD2,CASSSWGLAGLTDTQYF,TGTGCCAGCAGCTCCTGGGGACTAGCGGGATTAACAGATACGCAGTATTTT
.,TRBV4-1,TRBJ2-7,.,CASSQEWGRTYEQYF,TGCGCCAGCAGCCAAGAGTGGGGGAGGACCTACGAGCAGTACTTC
many,TRBV7-2,TRBJ2-7,TRBD2,CASSLVGVGAGGLGYEQYF,TGTGCCAGCAGCTTGGTGGGTGTAGGAGCGGGAGGTCTCGGGTACGAGCAGTACTTC
many,TRBV6-1,TRBJ2-3,.,CASSLGRGRPDTQYF,TGTGCCAGCAGTCTCGGCAGGGGACGCCCAGATACGCAGTATTTT
few,TRBV2,TRBJ1-5,.,CASSKNRFGQPQHF,TGTGCCAGCAGTAAAAACAGGTTTGGTCAGCCCCAGCATTTT
.,TRBV19,TRBJ1-2,TRBD1,CASSNRDRVNGYTF,TGTGCCAGTAGTAACCGGGACAGGGTTAATGGCTACACCTTC
.,TRBV12-3/TRBV12-4,TRBJ1-4,.,CASSTTGEKLFF,TGTGCCAGCAGCACCACAGGAGAAAAACTGTTTTTT